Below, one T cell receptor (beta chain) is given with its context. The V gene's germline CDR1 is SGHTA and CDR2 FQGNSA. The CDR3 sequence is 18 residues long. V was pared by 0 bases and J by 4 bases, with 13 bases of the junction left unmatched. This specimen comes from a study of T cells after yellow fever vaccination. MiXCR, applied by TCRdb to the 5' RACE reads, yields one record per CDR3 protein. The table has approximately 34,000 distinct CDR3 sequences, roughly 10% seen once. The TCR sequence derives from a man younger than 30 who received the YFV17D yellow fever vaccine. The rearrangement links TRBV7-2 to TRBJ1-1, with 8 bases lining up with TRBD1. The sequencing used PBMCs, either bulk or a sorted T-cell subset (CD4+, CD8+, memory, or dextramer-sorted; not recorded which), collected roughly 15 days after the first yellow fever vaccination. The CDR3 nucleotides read TGTGCCAGCAGCTTAGCGTTCCTCAGGGGGCGCGACTCCACTGAAGCTTTCTTT. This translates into CASSLAFLRGRDSTEAFF.